These 25 T cell receptor beta chains share one sample of origin, sequenced in a study of cytomegalovirus exposure and HLA in healthy donors. The assay was immunoSEQ multiplex PCR, and TCRdb's table has in-frame clones only and misses some. This sample has about 240,000 clones, with approximately 86% found just once. Sequenced sample: PBMCs. These receptors were obtained from a woman aged 30 to 39 in good health and CMV-seropositive.

This chain's CDR3 is CASSSREGYGYTF. The CDR3 DNA is TGTGCCAGCTCCAGTAGGGAGGGCTATGGCTACACCTTC. The chain has TRBV6-1 and TRBJ1-2; D is unresolved. V was trimmed by 8 bases and J by 4 bases, leaving 14 bases between them. CDR1 is MNHNS, CDR2 SASEGT, per germline. The CDR3 sequence is 13 residues long.

The gene calls are TRBV28 and TRBJ2-6; 13 nucleotides align to TRBD2. The length of the CDR3 is 17 residues. V shed 5 bases, J shed 4 bases, and the junction held 5 bases outside the gene matches. CDR1 MDHEN and CDR2 SYDVKM come from the germline V gene. CDR3 in DNA: TGTGCCAGCAGTAAAGGACTAGCGGGAGCCGGGGCCAACGTCCTGACTTTC. This sequence encodes CASSKGLAGAGANVLTF.

The CDR3 reads CASSQGTDTEAFF. The CDR3 DNA sequence: TGTGCCAGCAGCCAAGGGACAGACACTGAAGCTTTCTTT. The chain joins TRBV9 to TRBJ1-1, with 7 positions matching TRBD1. V was pared by 4 bases and J by 3 bases, with 3 bases of the junction left unmatched. The CDR3 consists of 13 residues. The germline CDR1 and CDR2 sequences are SGDLS and YYNGEE.

The chain joins TRBV19 to TRBJ1-5, with D possibly matching TRBD1 (6 bases). Trimming removed 6 bases from V and 7 bases from J, with 19 bases in between. The CDR3 has 15 residues. Germline CDR1 reads LNHDA; CDR2 reads SQIVND (reference sequence). CDR3 in DNA: TGTGCCAGTAGCCATTGGGGGGGCGCGGGCCAGCCCCAGCATTTT. Residues: CASSHWGGAGQPQHF.

This rearrangement joins TRBV27 to TRBJ2-1; 9 bases fit TRBD2. From germline, CDR1 is MNHEY and CDR2 SMNVEV (reference sequence). J gave up 2 bases and V 10 bases, and 9 bases lay outside the gene matches. The CDR3 length is 15 residues. CDR3 amino acids: CATQNGLATYNEQFF. In DNA form, the CDR3 reads TGTGCCACCCAGAATGGACTAGCGACCTACAATGAGCAGTTCTTC.

CDR3 sequence: CASSSPSWTEIAKNIQYF. CDR3 bases: TGTGCCAGCAGCTCTCCCTCCTGGACTGAAATAGCCAAAAACATTCAGTACTTC. The V gene is TRBV5-7, the J gene TRBJ2-4; D possibly corresponds to TRBD2 (5 bases). TRBV5-7 is known as an ORF, though its function is uncertain. The CDR3 extends over 18 amino acids. V dropped 3 bases and J dropped 0 bases, with 19 bases sitting between them.

The J gene is TRBJ2-7, the V gene TRBV4-1, with a possible D match to TRBD1 (7 bases). CDR1 MGHRA and CDR2 YSYEKL come from the germline V gene. V dropped 3 bases and J dropped 2 bases, with 11 bases sitting between them. CDR3 length equals 14 residues. CDR3 region: CASSQRDSPYEQYF. Written as DNA, the CDR3 is TGCGCCAGCAGCCAGCGGGACAGTCCCTACGAGCAGTACTTC.

The rearrangement links TRBV6-6 to TRBJ2-2, with D hard to call. Trimming stripped 9 bases from V and 1 base from J, with 6 bases between. The CDR3 totals 12 residues. Looked up from germline, CDR1 is MNHNY and CDR2 is SVGAGI (reference sequence). CDR3 coding DNA: TGTGCCAGTTCGGTGAACACCGGGGAGCTGTTTTTT. It translates to CASSVNTGELFF.

In this sample, this clone turned up once. The chain links TRBV6-1 to TRBJ2-7, with 7 bases lining up with TRBD1. With V trimmed by 1 base and J by 3 bases, 9 bases remained unmatched. Germline V CDR1 and CDR2: MNHNS, SASEGT. This CDR3 has 16 residues. This CDR3 is CASSEGRDRRYYEQYF. CDR3 DNA: TGTGCCAGCAGTGAAGGTCGGGACAGAAGATACTACGAGCAGTACTTC.

As to this clone: Other nucleotide sequences in the sample specify the same CDR3. The chain combines TRBV18 with TRBJ2-7; D unclear. Germline loops: CDR1 KGHSH, CDR2 LQKENI. Trimming took off 3 bases at V and 0 bases at J, with 6 bases between the two ends. The CDR3 has 13 amino acids. The CDR3 spells CASSPPSSYEQYF. The DNA for the CDR3 is TGTGCCAGCTCACCCCCGAGCTCCTACGAGCAGTACTTC.

V and J are TRBV6-1 and TRBJ1-1; maybe TRBD1 (5 bases). CDR1 and CDR2 (germline): MNHNS, SASEGT. The CDR3 runs to 14 residues. V shed 8 bases and J shed 7 bases, with 20 bases lying between them. The chain's CDR3 is CASHSRGRHDEAFF. CDR3 nucleotide sequence: TGTGCCAGCCACAGTCGGGGGAGGCATGATGAAGCTTTCTTT.

The chain links TRBV5-1 to TRBJ2-6; tentative D call: TRBD2 (6 bases). With 9 bases removed from V and 1 base from J, the gap between germline ends came to 14 bases. Germline lookup yields CDR1 SGHRS and CDR2 YFSETQ. The CDR3 covers 15 residues. CDR3 DNA: TGCGCCACCCGGGGGTTGATGTCTGGGGCCAACGTCCTGACTTTC. As protein: CATRGLMSGANVLTF.

The chain is built from TRBV5-5 and TRBJ1-1, with a weak D call TRBD1 (6 bases). Trimming pared 2 bases from V and 3 bases from J, leaving 14 bases between. Germline V gene lookup returns CDR1 SGHKS and CDR2 YYEKEE (reference sequence). The CDR3 runs to 15 residues. CDR3 coding DNA: TGTGCCAGCAGCTTCGCGGCAGGGGCTGACACTGAAGCTTTCTTT. Amino acids: CASSFAAGADTEAFF.

The chain links TRBV10-3 to TRBJ2-4, with 10 bases matching TRBD1. Germline V gene data show CDR1 as ENHRY and CDR2 as SYGVKD. This CDR3 contains 15 residues. With 8 bases clipped from V and 2 bases from J, the junction kept 6 bases outside the gene matches. The CDR3 sequence: CAIGRGQGTKNIQYF. CDR3 sequence (DNA): TGTGCCATCGGACGGGGACAGGGGACCAAAAACATTCAGTACTTC.

The chain couples TRBV28 to TRBJ1-5, with D unresolved. Trimming shortened V by 4 bases and J by 5 bases, and 6 bases separated the two germline ends. The CDR3 is made up of 12 amino acids. CDR1 and CDR2 from the germline V gene are MDHEN and SYDVKM. The DNA of the CDR3 is TGTGCCAGCAGTTCCGCGTATCAGCCCCAGCATTTT. This encodes CASSSAYQPQHF.

V gene TRBV4-2 combines with J gene TRBJ2-7, with 8 bases lining up with TRBD2. The trim removed 0 bases at V and 0 bases at J, leaving 4 bases unmatched. This CDR3 spans 16 amino acids. The V gene's germline CDR1 is LGHNA and CDR2 YNFKEQ. The CDR3 nucleotides read TGTGCCAGCAGCCAAGACGAGCGGGAGAGCTCCTACGAGCAGTACTTC. This sequence encodes CASSQDERESSYEQYF.

This sequence joins TRBV19 and TRBJ2-7; 11 bases are shared with TRBD1. V was pared by 4 bases and J by 7 bases, with 15 bases of the junction left unmatched. Germline-derived CDR1 and CDR2 are LNHDA and SQIVND (reference sequence). The CDR3 extends over 17 amino acids. The CDR3 DNA reads TGTGCCAGTAGTACGGGACAGGGGGTCCACCACGGACGGGAGCAGTACTTC. Translation gives CASSTGQGVHHGREQYF.

The chain recombines TRBV9 with TRBJ1-4; 9 bases match TRBD1. The germline gives CDR1 SGDLS, CDR2 YYNGEE. V gave up 3 bases and J gave up 7 bases; unmatched junction bases: 7. CDR3 size: 15 residues. CDR3 sequence reads: CASSAGTGRSEKLFF. Here the CDR3 DNA reads TGTGCCAGCAGCGCCGGGACAGGGCGAAGTGAAAAACTGTTTTTT.

This clone was picked up one time. The CDR3 bases are TGTGCCAGTAGTCGCCCGGGGAGCGTACGTGTTGAGCAGTTCTTC. It translates to CASSRPGSVRVEQFF. The V and J genes are TRBV19 and TRBJ2-1, with D perhaps TRBD2 (5 bases). V was shortened by 5 bases and J by 9 bases, with 20 bases between the two germline ends. The CDR3 loop spans 15 amino acids. The V gene's germline CDR1 is LNHDA and CDR2 SQIVND (reference sequence).

The CDR3 loop reads CASSPLPGTSGPETQYF. The CDR3 nucleotides are TGTGCCAGCAGCCCACTGCCCGGGACTAGCGGGCCAGAGACCCAGTACTTC. The chain recombines TRBV11-1 with TRBJ2-5, with 12 positions matching TRBD2. V lost 5 bases to trimming and J lost 4 bases; unmatched junction nucleotides: 11. The CDR3 is made up of 17 amino acids. The germline V gene has CDR1 SGHAT and CDR2 FQDESV (reference sequence).

V is TRBV30 and J is TRBJ1-2, with TRBD1 identical over 7 bases. The length of the CDR3 is 19 residues. CDR1 and CDR2 from the germline V gene are GTSNPN and SVGIG (reference sequence). V was clipped by 3 bases and J by 6 bases; unmatched bases: 25. CDR3 bases: TGTGCCTGGAGGCATTCAGTGGTCGTATCTACTGACAGGGATGATGGCTACACCTTC. It codes for CAWRHSVVVSTDRDDGYTF.

This clone has just one count. J is TRBJ1-1 and V is TRBV18; 7 bases map to TRBD1. This CDR3 comprises 16 residues. The V gene's germline CDR1 is KGHSH and CDR2 LQKENI. The J segment lost 2 bases and the V segment lost 3 bases, leaving 9 bases of the junction unmatched. CDR3: CASSPFSGQTNTEAFF. The CDR3 DNA follows: TGTGCCAGCTCACCTTTTTCGGGACAGACAAACACTGAAGCTTTCTTT.

The chain joins TRBV25-1 to TRBJ1-4, with 8 bases lining up with TRBD1. Germline V CDR1 and CDR2: MGHDK, SYGVNS. The length of the CDR3 is 15 residues. Trimming cost V 6 bases and J 7 bases; bases outside gene matches: 10. The DNA of the CDR3 is TGTGCCAGCAGCCGCGGACAGGGAGGAATTGAAAAACTGTTTTTT. As protein: CASSRGQGGIEKLFF.

The V and J genes are TRBV11-2 and TRBJ2-3; TRBD2 matches at 7 bases. The CDR3 loop spans 14 amino acids. CDR1 and CDR2 (germline): SGHAT, FQNNGV. J was trimmed by 5 bases and V by 5 bases; bases with no gene match: 7. CDR3 in amino acids: CASSLSGTGDTQYF. CDR3 in DNA: TGTGCCAGCAGCCTAAGCGGGACGGGAGATACGCAGTATTTT.

This chain links TRBV19 with TRBJ1-5; D is possibly TRBD1 (6 bases). The CDR3 length is 16 residues. Trimming pared 5 bases from V and 0 bases from J, leaving 14 bases between. Germline loops: CDR1 LNHDA, CDR2 SQIVND (reference sequence). CDR3 DNA: TGTGCCAGTAGTCCCCGGACAGAGTATAGCAATCAGCCCCAGCATTTT. It encodes CASSPRTEYSNQPQHF.